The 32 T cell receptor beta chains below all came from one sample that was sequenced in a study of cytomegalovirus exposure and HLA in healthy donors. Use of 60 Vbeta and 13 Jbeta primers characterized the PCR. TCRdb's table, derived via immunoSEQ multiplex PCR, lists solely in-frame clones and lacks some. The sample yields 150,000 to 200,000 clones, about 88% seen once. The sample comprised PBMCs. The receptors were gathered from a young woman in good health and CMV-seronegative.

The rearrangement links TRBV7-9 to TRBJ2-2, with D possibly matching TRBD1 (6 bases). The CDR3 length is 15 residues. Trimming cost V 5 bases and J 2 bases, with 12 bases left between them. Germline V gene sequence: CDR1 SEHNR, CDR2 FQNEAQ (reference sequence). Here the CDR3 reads CASSPGTTNTGELFF. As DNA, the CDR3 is TGTGCCAGCAGCCCCGGGACAACAAACACCGGGGAGCTGTTTTTT. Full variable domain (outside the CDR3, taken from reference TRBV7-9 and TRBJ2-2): DTGVSQNPRHKITKRGQNVTFRCDPISEHNRLYWYRQTLGQGPEFLTYFQNEAQLEKSRLLSDRFSAERPKGSFSTLEIQRTEQGDSAMYLCASSPGTTNTGELFFGEGSRLTVL.

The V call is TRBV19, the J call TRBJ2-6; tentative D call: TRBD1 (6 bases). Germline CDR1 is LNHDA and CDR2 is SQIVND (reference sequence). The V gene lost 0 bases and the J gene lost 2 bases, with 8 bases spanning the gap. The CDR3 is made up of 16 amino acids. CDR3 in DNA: TGTGCCAGTAGTATAGATGCAGGGGCTGGGGCCAACGTCCTGACTTTC. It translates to CASSIDAGAGANVLTF. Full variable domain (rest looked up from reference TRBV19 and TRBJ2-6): DGGITQSPKYLFRKEGQNVTLSCEQNLNHDAMYWYRQDPGQGLRLIYYSQIVNDFQKGDIAEGYSVSREKKESFPLTVTSAQKNPTAFYLCASSIDAGAGANVLTFGAGSRLTVL.

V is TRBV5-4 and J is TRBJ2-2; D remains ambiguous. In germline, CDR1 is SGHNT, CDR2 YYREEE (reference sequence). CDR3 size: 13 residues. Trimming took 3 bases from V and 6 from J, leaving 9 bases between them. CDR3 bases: TGTGCCAGCAGCTCAGACTCCTCCGGGGAGCTGTTTTTT. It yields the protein CASSSDSSGELFF.

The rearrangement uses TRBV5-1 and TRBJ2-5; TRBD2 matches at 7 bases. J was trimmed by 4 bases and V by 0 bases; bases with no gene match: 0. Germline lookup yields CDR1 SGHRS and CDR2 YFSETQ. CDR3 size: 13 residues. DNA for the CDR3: TGCGCCAGCAGCTTGGGGGGGGGAGAGACCCAGTACTTC. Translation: CASSLGGGETQYF.

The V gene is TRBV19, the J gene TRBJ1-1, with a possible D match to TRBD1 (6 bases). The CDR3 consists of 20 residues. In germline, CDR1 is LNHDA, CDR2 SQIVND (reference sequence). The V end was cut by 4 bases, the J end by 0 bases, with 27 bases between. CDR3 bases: TGTGCCAGTAGTAGATTCTTCAGGGGCTTACCCCAGGTAATGAACACTGAAGCTTTCTTT. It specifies CASSRFFRGLPQVMNTEAFF.

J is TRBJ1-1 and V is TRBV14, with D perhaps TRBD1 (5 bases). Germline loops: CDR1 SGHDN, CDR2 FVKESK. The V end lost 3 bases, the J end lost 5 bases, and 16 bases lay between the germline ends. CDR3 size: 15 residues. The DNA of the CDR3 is TGTGCCAGCAGCCACCCAAGGACCCCAGGGACTGAAGCTTTCTTT. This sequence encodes CASSHPRTPGTEAFF.

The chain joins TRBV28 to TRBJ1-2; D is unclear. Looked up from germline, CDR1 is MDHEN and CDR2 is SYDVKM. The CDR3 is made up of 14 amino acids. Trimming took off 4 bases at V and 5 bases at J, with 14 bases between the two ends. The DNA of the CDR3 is TGTGCCAGCAGTTATCTAGAGGCCATTTATGGCTACACCTTC. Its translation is CASSYLEAIYGYTF.

The CDR3 loop is CASSIPVGRVGRDTQYF. The CDR3 DNA is TGTGCCAGTAGTATACCCGTGGGTCGGGTGGGGAGGGATACGCAGTATTTT. This sequence joins TRBV19 and TRBJ2-3; tentative D call: TRBD2 (6 bases). The V gene's germline CDR1 is LNHDA and CDR2 SQIVND (reference sequence). Trimming pared 2 bases from V and 6 bases from J, leaving 21 bases between. The CDR3 runs 17 residues.

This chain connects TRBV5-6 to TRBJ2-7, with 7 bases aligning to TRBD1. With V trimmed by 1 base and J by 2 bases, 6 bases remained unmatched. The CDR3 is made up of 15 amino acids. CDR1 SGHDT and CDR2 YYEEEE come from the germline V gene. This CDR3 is CASSLQGDDTYEQYF. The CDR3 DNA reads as TGTGCCAGCAGCTTGCAGGGGGATGACACCTACGAGCAGTACTTC.

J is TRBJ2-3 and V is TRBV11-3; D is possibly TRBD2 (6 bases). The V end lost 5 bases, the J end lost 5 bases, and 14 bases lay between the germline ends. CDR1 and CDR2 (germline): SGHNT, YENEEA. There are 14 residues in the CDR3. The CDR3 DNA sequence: TGTGCCAGCAGCGAGCGACTAGTCCTAGATACGCAGTATTTT. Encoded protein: CASSERLVLDTQYF. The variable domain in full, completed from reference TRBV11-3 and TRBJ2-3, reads EAGVVQSPRYKIIEKKQPVAFWCNPISGHNTLYWYLQNLGQGPELLIRYENEEAVDDSQLPKDRFSAERLKGVDSTLKIQPAELGDSAVYLCASSERLVLDTQYFGPGTRLTVL.

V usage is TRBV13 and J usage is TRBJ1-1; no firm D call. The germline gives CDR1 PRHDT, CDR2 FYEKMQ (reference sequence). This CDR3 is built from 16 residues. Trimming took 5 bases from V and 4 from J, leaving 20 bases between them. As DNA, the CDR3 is TGTGCCAGCAGCGCAGTTCTAGTGGTCTCGGGCACTGAAGCTTTCTTT. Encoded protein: CASSAVLVVSGTEAFF.

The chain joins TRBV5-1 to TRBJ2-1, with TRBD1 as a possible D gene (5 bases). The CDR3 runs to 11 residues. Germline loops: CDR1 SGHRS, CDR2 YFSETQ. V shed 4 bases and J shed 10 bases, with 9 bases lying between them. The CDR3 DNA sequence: TGCGCCAGCAGCGAAAAGGGGGAGCAGTTCTTC. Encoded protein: CASSEKGEQFF.

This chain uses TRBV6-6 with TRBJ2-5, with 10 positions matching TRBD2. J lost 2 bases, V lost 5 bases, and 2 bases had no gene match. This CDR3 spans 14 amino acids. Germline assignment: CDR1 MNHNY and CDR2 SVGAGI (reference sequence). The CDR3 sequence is CASSTSGAQETQYF. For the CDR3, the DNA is TGTGCCAGCAGTACTAGCGGGGCGCAAGAGACCCAGTACTTC.

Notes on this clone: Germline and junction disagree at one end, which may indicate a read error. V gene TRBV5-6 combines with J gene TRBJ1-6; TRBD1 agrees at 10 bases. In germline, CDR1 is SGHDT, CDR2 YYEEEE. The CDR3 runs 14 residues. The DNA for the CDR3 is TGTGCCAACAGCACGGGACAGGGGAATTCACCCCTCCACTTT. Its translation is CANSTGQGNSPLHF.

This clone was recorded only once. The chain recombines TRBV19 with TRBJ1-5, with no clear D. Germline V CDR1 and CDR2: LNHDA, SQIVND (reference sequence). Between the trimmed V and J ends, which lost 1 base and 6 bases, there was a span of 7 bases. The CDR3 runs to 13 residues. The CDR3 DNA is TGTGCCAGTAGTATAGGAGCTGGTCAGCCCCAGCATTTT. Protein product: CASSIGAGQPQHF.

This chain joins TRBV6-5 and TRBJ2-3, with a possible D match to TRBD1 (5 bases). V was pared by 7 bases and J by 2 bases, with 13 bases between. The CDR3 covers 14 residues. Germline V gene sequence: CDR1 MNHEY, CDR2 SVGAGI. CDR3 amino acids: CASTPGPLTDTQYF. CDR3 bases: TGTGCCAGCACTCCAGGGCCGCTCACAGATACGCAGTATTTT.

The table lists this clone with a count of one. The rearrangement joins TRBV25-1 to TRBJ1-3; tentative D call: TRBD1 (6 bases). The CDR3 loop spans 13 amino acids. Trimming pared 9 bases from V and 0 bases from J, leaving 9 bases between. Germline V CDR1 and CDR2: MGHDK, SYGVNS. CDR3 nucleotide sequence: TGTGCCAGTACAGGGACCTCTGGAAACACCATATATTTT. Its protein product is CASTGTSGNTIYF.

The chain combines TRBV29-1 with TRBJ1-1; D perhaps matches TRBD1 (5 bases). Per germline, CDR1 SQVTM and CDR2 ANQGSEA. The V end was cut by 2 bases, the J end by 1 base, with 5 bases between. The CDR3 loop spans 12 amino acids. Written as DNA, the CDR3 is TGCAGCGTTGAACAGGGGAACACTGAAGCTTTCTTT. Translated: CSVEQGNTEAFF.

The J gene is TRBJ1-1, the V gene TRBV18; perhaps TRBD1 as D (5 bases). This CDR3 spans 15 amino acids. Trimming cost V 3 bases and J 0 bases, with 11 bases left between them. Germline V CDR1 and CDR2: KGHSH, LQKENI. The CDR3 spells CASSPTTELNTEAFF. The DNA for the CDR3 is TGTGCCAGCTCACCCACGACAGAATTGAACACTGAAGCTTTCTTT.

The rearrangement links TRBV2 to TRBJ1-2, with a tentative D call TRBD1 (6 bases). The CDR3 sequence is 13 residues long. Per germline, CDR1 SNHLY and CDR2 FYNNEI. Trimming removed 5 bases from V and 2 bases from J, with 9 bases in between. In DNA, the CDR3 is TGTGCCAGCAGTTCGGACAGCAACTATGGCTACACCTTC. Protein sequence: CASSSDSNYGYTF.

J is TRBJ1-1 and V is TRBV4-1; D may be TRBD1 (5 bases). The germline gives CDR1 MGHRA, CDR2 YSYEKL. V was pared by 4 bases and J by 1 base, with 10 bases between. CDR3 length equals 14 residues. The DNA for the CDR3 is TGCGCCAGCAGCCGGGTGGGGGGGAACACTGAAGCTTTCTTT. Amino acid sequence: CASSRVGGNTEAFF.

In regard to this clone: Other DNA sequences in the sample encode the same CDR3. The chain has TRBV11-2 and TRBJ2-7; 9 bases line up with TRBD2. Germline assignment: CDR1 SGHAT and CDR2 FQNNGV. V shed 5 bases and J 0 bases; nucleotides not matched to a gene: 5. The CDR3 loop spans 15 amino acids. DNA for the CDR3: TGTGCCAGCAGCATTAGCGGGAGCGTCTCCTACGAGCAGTACTTC. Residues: CASSISGSVSYEQYF.

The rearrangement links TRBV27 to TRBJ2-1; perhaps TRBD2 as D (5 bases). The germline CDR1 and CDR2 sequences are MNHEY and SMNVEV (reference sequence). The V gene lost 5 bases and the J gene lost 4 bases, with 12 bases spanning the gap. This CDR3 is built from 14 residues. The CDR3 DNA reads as TGTGCCAGCAGTATCCGGACTTCGTACAATGAGCAGTTCTTC. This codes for CASSIRTSYNEQFF.

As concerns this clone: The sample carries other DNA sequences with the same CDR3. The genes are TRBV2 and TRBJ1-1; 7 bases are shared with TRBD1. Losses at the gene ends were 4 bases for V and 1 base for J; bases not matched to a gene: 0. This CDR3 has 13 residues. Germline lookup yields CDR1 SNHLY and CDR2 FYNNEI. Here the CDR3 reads CASSGQGNTEAFF. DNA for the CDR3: TGTGCCAGCAGTGGACAGGGGAACACTGAAGCTTTCTTT.

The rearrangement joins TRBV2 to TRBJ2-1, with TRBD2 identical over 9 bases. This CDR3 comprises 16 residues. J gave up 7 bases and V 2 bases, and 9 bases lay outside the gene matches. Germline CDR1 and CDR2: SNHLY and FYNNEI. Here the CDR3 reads CASSEFRVAGVNEQFF. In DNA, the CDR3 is TGTGCCAGCAGTGAATTTAGGGTAGCGGGAGTAAATGAGCAGTTCTTC.

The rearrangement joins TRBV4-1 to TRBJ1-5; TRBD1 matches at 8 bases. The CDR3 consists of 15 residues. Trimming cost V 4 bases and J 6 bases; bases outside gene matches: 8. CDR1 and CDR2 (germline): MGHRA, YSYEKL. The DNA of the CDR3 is TGCGCCAGCAGCCTGAACCAGGGGGCGGTTCAGCCCCAGCATTTT. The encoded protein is CASSLNQGAVQPQHF.

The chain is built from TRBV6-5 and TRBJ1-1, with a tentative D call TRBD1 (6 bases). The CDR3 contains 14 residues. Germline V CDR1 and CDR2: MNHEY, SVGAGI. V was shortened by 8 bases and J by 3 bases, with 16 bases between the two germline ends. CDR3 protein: CASETGKEDTEAFF. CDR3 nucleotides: TGTGCCAGCGAGACAGGCAAAGAGGACACTGAAGCTTTCTTT.

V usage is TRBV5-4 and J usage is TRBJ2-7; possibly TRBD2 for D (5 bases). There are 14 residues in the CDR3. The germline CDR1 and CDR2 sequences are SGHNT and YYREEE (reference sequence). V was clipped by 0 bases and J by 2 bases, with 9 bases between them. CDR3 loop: CASSLGGPTYEQYF. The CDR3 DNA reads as TGTGCCAGCAGCTTGGGAGGGCCAACCTACGAGCAGTACTTC.

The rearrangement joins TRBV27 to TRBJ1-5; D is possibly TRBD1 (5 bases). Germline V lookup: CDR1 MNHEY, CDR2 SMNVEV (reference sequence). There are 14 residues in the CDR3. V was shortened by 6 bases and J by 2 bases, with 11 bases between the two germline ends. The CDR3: CASSAGLGNQPQHF. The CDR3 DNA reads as TGTGCCAGCAGCGCGGGACTGGGCAATCAGCCCCAGCATTTT.

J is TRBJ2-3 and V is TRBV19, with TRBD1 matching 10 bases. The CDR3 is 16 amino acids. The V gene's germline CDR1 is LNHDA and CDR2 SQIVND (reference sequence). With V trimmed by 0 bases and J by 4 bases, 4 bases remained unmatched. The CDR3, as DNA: TGTGCCAGTAGTATAGATCGACAGGGGGCCGCAGATACGCAGTATTTT. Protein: CASSIDRQGAADTQYF.

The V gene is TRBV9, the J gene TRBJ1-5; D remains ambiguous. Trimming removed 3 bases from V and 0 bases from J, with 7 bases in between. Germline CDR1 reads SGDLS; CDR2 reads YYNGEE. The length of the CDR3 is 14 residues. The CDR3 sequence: CASSAAYSNQPQHF. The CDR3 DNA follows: TGTGCCAGCAGCGCCGCCTATAGCAATCAGCCCCAGCATTTT.

The CDR3 reads CATSRDRGNYEQYF. The CDR3 DNA reads TGTGCCACCAGCAGAGATCGGGGGAACTACGAGCAGTACTTC. The rearrangement joins TRBV15 to TRBJ2-7; D possibly corresponds to TRBD2 (6 bases). The V end lost 0 bases, the J end lost 3 bases, and 9 bases lay between the germline ends. CDR1 is LNHNV, CDR2 YYDKDF, per germline (reference sequence). CDR3 length: 14 residues.